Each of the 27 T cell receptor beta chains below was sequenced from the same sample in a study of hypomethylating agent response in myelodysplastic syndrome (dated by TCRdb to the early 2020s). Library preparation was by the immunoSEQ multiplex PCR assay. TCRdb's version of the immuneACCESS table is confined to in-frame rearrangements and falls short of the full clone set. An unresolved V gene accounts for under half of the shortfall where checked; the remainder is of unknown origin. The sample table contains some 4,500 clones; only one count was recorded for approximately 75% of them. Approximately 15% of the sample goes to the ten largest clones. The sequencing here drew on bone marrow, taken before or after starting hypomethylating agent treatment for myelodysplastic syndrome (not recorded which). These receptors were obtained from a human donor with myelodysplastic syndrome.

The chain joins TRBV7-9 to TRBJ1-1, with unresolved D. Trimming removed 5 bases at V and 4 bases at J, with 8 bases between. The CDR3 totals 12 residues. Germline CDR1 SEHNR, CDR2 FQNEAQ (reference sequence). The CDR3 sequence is CASSRLSTEAFF. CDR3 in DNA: TGTGCCAGCAGCCGTCTGAGCACTGAAGCTTTCTTT.

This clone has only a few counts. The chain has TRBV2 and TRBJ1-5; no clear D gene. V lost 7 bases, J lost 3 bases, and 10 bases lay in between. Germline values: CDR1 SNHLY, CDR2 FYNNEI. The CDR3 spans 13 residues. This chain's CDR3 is CASIEGYNQPQHF. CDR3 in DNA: TGTGCCAGCATCGAGGGCTACAATCAGCCCCAGCATTTT. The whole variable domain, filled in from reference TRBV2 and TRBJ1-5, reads EPEVTQTPSHQVTQMGQEVILRCVPISNHLYFYWYRQILGQKVEFLVSFYNNEISEKSEIFDDQFSVERPDGSNFTLKIRSTKLEDSAMYFCASIEGYNQPQHFGDGTRLSIL.

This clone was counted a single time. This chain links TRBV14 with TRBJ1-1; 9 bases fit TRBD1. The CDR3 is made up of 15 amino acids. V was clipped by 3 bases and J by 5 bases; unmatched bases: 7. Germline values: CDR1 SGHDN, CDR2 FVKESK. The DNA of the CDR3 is TGTGCCAGCAGCCACGGGACAGGGAAGTCGACTGAAGCTTTCTTT. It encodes CASSHGTGKSTEAFF.

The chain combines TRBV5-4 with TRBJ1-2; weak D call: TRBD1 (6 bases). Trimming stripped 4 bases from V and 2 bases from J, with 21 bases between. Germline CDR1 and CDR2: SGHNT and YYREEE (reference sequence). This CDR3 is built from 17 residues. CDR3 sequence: CASSAWLYGDTNYGYTF. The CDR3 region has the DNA TGTGCCAGCAGCGCATGGTTGTATGGGGACACAAACTATGGCTACACCTTC.

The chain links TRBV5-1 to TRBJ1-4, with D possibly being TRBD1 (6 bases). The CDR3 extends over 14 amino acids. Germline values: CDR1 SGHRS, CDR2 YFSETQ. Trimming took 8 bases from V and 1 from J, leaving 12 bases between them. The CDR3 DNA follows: TGCGCCAGTCGGACAGTGCTAACTAATGAAAAACTGTTTTTT. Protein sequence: CASRTVLTNEKLFF.

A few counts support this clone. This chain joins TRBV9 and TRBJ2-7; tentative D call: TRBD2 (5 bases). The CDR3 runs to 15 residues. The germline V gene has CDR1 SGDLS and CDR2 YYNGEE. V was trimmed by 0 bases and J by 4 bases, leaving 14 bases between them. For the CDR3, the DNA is TGTGCCAGCAGCGTAGAGGGTGGGTTAGCGTACGAGCAGTACTTC. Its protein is CASSVEGGLAYEQYF.

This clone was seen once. The chain's CDR3 is CASNTQGNTEAFF. The CDR3 DNA sequence: TGTGCCAGCAACACACAGGGGAACACTGAAGCTTTCTTT. This sequence joins TRBV11-2 and TRBJ1-1; weak D call: TRBD1 (6 bases). V lost 7 bases and J lost 1, with 10 bases in between. This CDR3 is built from 13 residues. Germline V CDR1 and CDR2: SGHAT, FQNNGV.

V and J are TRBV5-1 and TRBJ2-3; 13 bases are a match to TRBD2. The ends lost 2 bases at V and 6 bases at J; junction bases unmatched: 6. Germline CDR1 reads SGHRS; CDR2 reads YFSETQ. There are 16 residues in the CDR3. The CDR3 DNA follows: TGCGCCAGCAGCTTAGGACTAGCGGGGGATTTGGATACGCAGTATTTT. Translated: CASSLGLAGDLDTQYF. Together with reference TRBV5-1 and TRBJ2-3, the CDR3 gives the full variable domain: KAGVTQTPRYLIKTRGQQVTLSCSPISGHRSVSWYQQTPGQGLQFLFEYFSETQRNKGNFPGRFSGRQFSNSRSEMNVSTLELGDSALYLCASSLGLAGDLDTQYFGPGTRLTVL.

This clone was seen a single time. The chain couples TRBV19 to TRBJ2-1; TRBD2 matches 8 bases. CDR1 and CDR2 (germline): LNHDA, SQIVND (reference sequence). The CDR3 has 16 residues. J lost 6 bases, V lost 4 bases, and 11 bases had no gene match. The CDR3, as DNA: TGTGCCAGTAGTACCTTCCACGGGGGGGCCAGCAATGAGCAGTTCTTC. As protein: CASSTFHGGASNEQFF.

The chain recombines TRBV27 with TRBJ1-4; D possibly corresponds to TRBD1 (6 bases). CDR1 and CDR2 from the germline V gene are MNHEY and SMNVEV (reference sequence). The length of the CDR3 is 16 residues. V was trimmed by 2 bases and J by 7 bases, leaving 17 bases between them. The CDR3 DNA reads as TGTGCCAGCAGTTTAACCGCAGGGGAAGAGTTTGAAAAACTGTTTTTT. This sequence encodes CASSLTAGEEFEKLFF.

This CDR3 is CASRRDFSYEQYF. CDR3 DNA: TGTGCCAGTCGAAGGGACTTCTCCTACGAGCAGTACTTC. The chain carries TRBV6-5 and TRBJ2-7; possibly TRBD2 for D (6 bases). This CDR3 region has 13 residues. CDR1 MNHEY and CDR2 SVGAGI come from the germline V gene. Deletions cut 9 bases from V and 0 bases from J, with 12 bases between.

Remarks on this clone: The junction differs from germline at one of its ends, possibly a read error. The CDR3 sequence: CASSLDRWGQYF. In nucleotides, the CDR3 is TGTGCCAGCAGTTTGGACCGGTGGGGGCAGTACTTC. The V call is TRBV5-5, the J call TRBJ2-7; D is unclear. Per the germline V gene, CDR1 is SGHKS and CDR2 is YYEKEE (reference sequence). The CDR3 loop spans 12 amino acids.

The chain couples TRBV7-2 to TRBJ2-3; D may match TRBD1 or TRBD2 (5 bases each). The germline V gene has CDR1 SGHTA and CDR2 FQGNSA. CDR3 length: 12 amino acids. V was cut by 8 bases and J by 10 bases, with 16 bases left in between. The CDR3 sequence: CASGGLGPAQYF. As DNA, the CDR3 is TGTGCCAGCGGGGGTTTGGGGCCGGCGCAGTATTTT. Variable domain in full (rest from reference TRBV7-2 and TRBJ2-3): GAGVSQSPSNKVTEKGKDVELRCDPISGHTALYWYRQSLGQGLEFLIYFQGNSAPDKSGLPSDRFSAERTGGSVSTLTIQRTQQEDSAVYLCASGGLGPAQYFGPGTRLTVL.

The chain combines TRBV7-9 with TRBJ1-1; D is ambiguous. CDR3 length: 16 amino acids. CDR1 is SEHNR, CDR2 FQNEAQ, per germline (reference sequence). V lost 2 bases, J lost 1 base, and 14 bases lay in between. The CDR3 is CASSLNPDLKNTEAFF. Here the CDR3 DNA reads TGTGCCAGCAGCTTAAACCCGGACCTCAAGAACACTGAAGCTTTCTTT.

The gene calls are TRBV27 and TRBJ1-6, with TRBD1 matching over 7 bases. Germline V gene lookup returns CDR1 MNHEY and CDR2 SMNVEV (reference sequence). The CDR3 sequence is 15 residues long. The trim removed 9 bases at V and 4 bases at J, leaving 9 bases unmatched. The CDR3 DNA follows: TGTGCCAGTGCAACAGGCAGGGGGTATAATTCACCCCTCCACTTT. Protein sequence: CASATGRGYNSPLHF.

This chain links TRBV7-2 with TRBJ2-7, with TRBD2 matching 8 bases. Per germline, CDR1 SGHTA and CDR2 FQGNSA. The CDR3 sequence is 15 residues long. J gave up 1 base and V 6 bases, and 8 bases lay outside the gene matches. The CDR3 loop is CASSPSGGGSYEQYF. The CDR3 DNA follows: TGTGCCAGCAGTCCGTCCGGGGGGGGTTCCTACGAGCAGTACTTC.

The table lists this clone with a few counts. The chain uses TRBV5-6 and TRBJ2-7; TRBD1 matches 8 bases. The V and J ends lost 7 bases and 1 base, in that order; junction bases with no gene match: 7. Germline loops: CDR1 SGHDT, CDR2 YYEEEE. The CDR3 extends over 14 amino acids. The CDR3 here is CASLNDRGSYEQYF. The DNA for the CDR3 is TGTGCCAGCCTAAATGACAGGGGATCCTACGAGCAGTACTTC.

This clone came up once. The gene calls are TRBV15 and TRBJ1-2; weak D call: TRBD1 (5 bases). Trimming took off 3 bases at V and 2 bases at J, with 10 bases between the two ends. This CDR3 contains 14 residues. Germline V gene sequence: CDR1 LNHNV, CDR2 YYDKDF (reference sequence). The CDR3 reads CATSREAGNYGYTF. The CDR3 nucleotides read TGTGCCACCAGCAGGGAGGCAGGGAACTATGGCTACACCTTC.

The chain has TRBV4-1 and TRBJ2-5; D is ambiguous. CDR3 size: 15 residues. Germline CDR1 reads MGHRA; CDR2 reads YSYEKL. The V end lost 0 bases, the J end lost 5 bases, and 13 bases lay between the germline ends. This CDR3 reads CASSQDPGYGETQYF. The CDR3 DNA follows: TGCGCCAGCAGCCAAGATCCCGGGTACGGGGAGACCCAGTACTTC.

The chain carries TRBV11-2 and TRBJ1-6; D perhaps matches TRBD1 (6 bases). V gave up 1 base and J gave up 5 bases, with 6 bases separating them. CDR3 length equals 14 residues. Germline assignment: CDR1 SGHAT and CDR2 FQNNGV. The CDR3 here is CASSLAGDNSPLHF. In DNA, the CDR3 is TGTGCCAGCAGCTTAGCAGGGGATAATTCACCCCTCCACTTT.

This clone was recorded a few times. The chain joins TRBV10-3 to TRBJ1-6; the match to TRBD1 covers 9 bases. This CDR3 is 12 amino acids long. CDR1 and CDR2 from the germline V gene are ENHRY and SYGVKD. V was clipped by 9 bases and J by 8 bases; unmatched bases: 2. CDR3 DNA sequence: TGTGCCATTAGGACAGGGGATTCACCCCTCCACTTT. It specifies CAIRTGDSPLHF.

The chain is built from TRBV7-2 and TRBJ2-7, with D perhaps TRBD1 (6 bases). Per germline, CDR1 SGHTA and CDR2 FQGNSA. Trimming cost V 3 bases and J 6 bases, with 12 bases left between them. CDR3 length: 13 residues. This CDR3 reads CASSFGTTGEQYF. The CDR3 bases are TGTGCCAGCAGCTTCGGGACAACAGGCGAGCAGTACTTC.

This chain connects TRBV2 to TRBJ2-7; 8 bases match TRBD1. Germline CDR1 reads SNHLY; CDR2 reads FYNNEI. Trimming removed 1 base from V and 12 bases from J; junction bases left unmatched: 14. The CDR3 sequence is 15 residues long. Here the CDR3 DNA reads TGTGCCAGCAGTGAAGGAGGACAGGGCCCCTATTTATCGTACTTC. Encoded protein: CASSEGGQGPYLSYF.

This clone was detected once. CDR3 coding DNA: TGTGCCATCAGTGAGTCGACGCCAGGGTCTGGAAACACCATATATTTT. Encoded protein: CAISESTPGSGNTIYF. The V and J genes are TRBV10-3 and TRBJ1-3, with D possibly matching TRBD1 (5 bases). Trimming shortened V by 0 bases and J by 1 base, and 10 bases separated the two germline ends. This CDR3 is 16 amino acids long. Germline CDR1 ENHRY, CDR2 SYGVKD.

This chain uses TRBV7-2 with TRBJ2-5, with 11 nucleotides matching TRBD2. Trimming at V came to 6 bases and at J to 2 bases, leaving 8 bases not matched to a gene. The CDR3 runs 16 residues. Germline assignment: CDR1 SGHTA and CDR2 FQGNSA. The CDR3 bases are TGTGCCAGCAGTTATAGCGGGGGGGCCAGTCAAGAGACCCAGTACTTC. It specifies CASSYSGGASQETQYF.

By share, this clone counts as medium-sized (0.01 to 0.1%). CDR3 loop: CASSLWTGEAFF. The CDR3 coding sequence is TGTGCCAGCAGCTTATGGACAGGGGAAGCTTTCTTT. The V gene is TRBV7-9, the J gene TRBJ1-1; 8 bases agree with TRBD1. This CDR3 region has 12 residues. Trimming cost V 2 bases and J 8 bases; bases outside gene matches: 1. Germline V gene sequence: CDR1 SEHNR, CDR2 FQNEAQ (reference sequence).

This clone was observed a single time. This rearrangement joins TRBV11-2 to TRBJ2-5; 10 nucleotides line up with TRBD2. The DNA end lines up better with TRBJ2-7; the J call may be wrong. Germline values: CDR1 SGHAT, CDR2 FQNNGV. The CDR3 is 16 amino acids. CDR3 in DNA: TGTGCCAGCAGCTTAGTTAGCGGGGGGCCGAACTACGAGCAGTACTTC. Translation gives CASSLVSGGPNYEQYF.